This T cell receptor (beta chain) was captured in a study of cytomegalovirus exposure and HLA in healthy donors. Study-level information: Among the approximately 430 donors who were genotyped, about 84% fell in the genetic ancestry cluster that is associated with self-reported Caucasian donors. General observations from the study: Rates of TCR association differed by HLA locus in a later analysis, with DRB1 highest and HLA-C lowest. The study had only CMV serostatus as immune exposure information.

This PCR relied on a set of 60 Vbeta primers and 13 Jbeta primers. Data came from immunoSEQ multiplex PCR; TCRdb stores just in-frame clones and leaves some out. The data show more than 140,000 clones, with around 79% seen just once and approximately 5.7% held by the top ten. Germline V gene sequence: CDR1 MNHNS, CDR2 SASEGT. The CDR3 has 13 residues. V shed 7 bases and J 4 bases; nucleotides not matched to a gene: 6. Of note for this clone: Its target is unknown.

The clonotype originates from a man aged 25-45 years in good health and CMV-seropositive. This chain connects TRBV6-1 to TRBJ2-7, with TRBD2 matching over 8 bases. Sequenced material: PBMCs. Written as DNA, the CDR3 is TGTGCCAGCACTAACGGGGGGGTGTACGAGCAGTACTTC. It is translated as CASTNGGVYEQYF.